This T cell receptor (beta chain) was captured in a study of cytomegalovirus exposure and HLA in healthy donors. Across the whole study: An early data release held some 89 million unique TCRs from HLA-typed donors. Study observations and caveats: Links to common viral pathogens appeared, in a later analysis, for several of the most significant clusters. A later analysis linked a missense DCLRE1C variant to TCR beta V- and J-gene trimming. It was about 150 TCR beta chains that were listed as cytomegalovirus-associated.

For this clone: Its antigen remains unidentified.

PCR used 60 Vbeta primers and 13 Jbeta primers. Sequencing used immunoSEQ multiplex PCR; TCRdb keeps in-frame clones, though not all of them. The table shows 150,000 or so clones, with about 88% occurring only once. Trimming shortened V by 3 bases and J by 4 bases, and 15 bases separated the two germline ends. Germline V gene sequence: CDR1 SNHLY, CDR2 FYNNEI. CDR3 length: 15 amino acids. This clonotype was sampled from a woman between 18 and 29 years old in good health and CMV-seronegative. The chain recombines TRBV2 with TRBJ1-2, with D tentatively TRBD1 (5 bases). Sequenced material: PBMCs. The CDR3 loop reads CASSDFLGQGYGYTF. The CDR3 coding sequence is TGTGCCAGCAGTGACTTCTTAGGGCAGGGCTATGGCTACACCTTC.